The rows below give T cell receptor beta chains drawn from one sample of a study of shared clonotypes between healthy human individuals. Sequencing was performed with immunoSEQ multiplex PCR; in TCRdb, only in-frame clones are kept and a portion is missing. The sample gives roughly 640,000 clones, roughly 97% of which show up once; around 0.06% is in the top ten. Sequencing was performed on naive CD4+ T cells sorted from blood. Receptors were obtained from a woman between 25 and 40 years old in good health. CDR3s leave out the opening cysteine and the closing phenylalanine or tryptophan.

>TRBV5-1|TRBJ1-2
ASSAGTRMGGYT
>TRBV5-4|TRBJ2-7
ASSGVGTILAYEQY
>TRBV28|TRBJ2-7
ASSPPWPPGQGRYEQY
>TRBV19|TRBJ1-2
ASSISGGERGYT
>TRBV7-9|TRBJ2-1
ASIGTSGRGPTYNEQF
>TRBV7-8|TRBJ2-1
ASSLKLKTSGRTQLYNEQF
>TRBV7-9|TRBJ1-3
ASSLFPGYSGNTIY
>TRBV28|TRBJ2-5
ASSDLASGERGTQY
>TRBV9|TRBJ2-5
ASSAYQETQY
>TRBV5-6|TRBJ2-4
ASSFLAGVAKNIQY
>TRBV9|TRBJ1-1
ASSQTTGGYTEAF
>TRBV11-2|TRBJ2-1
ASSLGDSYNEQF
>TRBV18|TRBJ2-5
ASSPLGGVVSETQY
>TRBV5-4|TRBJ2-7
ASSVRGRAIWEQY
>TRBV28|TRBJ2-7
ASSLSHTRSSYEQY
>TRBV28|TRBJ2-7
ASSPLRRAINYEQY
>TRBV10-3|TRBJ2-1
AISEAGASINEQF
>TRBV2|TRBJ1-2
ASRIAVLREDGYT
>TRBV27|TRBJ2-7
ASSSSGRAVEQY
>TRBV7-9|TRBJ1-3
ASVGEDTIY
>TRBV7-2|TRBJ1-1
ASSLYRVAEAF
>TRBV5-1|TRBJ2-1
ASSLVAGGINEQF
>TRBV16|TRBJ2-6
ASSPVRDRRSGANVLT
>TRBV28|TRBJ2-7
ASSSSTGTGRHEQY
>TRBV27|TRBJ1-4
ASTPGPNNEKLF
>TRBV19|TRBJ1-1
ASSLTGSNTEAF
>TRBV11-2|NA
ASSPAGDSYEQY
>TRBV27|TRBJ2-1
ASSFRGLAAYNEQF
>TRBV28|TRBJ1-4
ASSRPPGQGVSNEKLF
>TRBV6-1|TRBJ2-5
ASSQTEETQY
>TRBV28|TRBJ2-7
ASKTSGRSSYEQY
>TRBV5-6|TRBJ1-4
ASSTQQGRLF
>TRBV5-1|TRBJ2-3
ASSLRTGVGTDTQY
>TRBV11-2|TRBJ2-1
ASSLTGQGTDEQF
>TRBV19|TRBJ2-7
ASSRGTSGIYEQY
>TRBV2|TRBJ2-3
ASTSGGIGTDTQY
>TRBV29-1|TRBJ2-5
SAGEGTGGLETQY
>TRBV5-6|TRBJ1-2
ASSLVGTGSGYT
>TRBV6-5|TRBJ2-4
ASSYDRSAKNIQY
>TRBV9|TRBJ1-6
ASSVTGDNSPLH
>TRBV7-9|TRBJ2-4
ASSRWDSLAKNIQY
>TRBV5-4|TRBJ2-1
ASSTAGTEQF
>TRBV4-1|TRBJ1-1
ASSQERRAHTEAF
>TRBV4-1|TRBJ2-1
ASSQGLAGVYNEQF
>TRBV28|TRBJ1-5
ASSLTQQPQH
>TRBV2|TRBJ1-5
ASSARSLNQPQH
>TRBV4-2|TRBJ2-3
ASSQDPRVTDTQY
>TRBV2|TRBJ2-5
ASSGTQVSETQY
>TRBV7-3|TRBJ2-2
ASSLSSGGNTGELF
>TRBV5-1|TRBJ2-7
ASSLAPDLYEQY